A selection of T cell receptor beta chains follows, all from one sample in a study of blood T cell repertoires in COVID-19. Only in-frame clones appear in the TCRdb table, and some are missing; sequencing was by immunoSEQ multiplex PCR. The sample gives around 170,000 clones, less than 85% of which show up once; 9.5% to 15% is in the top ten. Sequenced material: PBMCs or T cells enriched from blood (not recorded which). Every receptor here comes from a man aged 50-59 years who had recovered from COVID-19. The CDR3 runs from the conserved cysteine through the conserved F or W. D genes are given only for firm matches. A clone size is listed for some rows: how often the clone was seen (once, few, many), or a class if it is expanded.

v_call,j_call,clone_size,d_call,cdr3_aa,cdr3_nt
TRBV4-2,TRBJ2-2,-,TRBD1,CASSSSFRTGDTGELFF,TGTGCCAGCAGCTCCTCATTTAGGACAGGGGACACCGGGGAGCTGTTTTTT
TRBV28,TRBJ1-2,-,-,CASSLEVGPLSF,TGTGCCAGCAGTTTAGAGGTGGGTCCATTGAGCTTC
TRBV19,TRBJ2-2,-,TRBD1,CASRVSTGGPGELFF,TGTGCCAGTAGAGTCTCCACAGGGGGCCCCGGGGAGCTGTTTTTT
TRBV28,TRBJ2-5,-,TRBD1,CASFRDRVGEETQYF,TGTGCCAGCTTCCGCGACAGGGTGGGTGAAGAGACCCAGTACTTC
TRBV6-5,TRBJ1-5,-,TRBD1,CASRGVRGDQPQHF,TGTGCCAGCAGAGGAGTCAGGGGGGATCAGCCCCAGCATTTT
TRBV5-1,TRBJ2-7,-,TRBD2,CASSLGSVGGKGEQYF,TGCGCCAGCAGCTTGGGCTCCGTGGGAGGGAAAGGCGAGCAGTACTTC
TRBV5-1,TRBJ1-2,-,TRBD1,CASTRDSGANYGYTF,TGCGCCAGCACCAGGGACAGTGGAGCTAACTATGGCTACACCTTC
TRBV4-3,TRBJ2-1,-,TRBD2,CASSQTSGGAYNEQFF,TGCGCCAGCAGCCAAACTAGCGGGGGGGCCTACAATGAGCAGTTCTTC
TRBV19,TRBJ1-2,-,-,CASSKQGPNYGYTF,TGTGCCAGTAGTAAGCAGGGGCCGAACTATGGCTACACCTTC
TRBV7-9,TRBJ1-3,-,-,CASSLIDSVPPPNTIYF,TGTGCCAGCAGCTTAATTGATTCAGTCCCCCCGCCGAACACCATATATTTT
TRBV19,TRBJ1-6,few,-,CASRAANSPLHF,TGTGCCAGTAGGGCAGCGAATTCACCCCTCCACTTT
TRBV27,TRBJ1-2,-,TRBD1,CATRTGSIGYTF,TGTGCCACCCGGACAGGGTCGATTGGCTACACCTTC
TRBV6-5,TRBJ1-5,-,TRBD1,CASRLTGGANQPQHF,TGTGCCAGCCGTCTGACAGGGGGCGCGAATCAGCCCCAGCATTTT
TRBV27,TRBJ2-7,once,TRBD1,CASSSEDRGIYEQYF,TGTGCCAGCAGTTCGGAGGACAGGGGAATCTACGAGCAGTACTTC
TRBV3-1/TRBV3-2,TRBJ2-7,-,-,CASSQAGGGAEQYF,TGTGCCAGCAGCCAAGCTGGAGGGGGCGCCGAGCAGTACTTC
TRBV9,TRBJ2-3,-,TRBD2,CASSVAPSGGVTTDTQYF,TGTGCCAGCAGCGTAGCTCCTAGCGGGGGGGTTACCACAGATACGCAGTATTTT
TRBV19,TRBJ1-6,-,-,CASSISKAYPPLHF,TGTGCCAGTAGTATTTCCAAAGCTTACCCACCCCTCCACTTT
TRBV5-4,TRBJ2-1,-,TRBD2,CASSHSGTTSNEQFF,TGTGCCAGCAGCCACTCCGGGACTACCTCCAATGAGCAGTTCTTC
TRBV6-5,TRBJ1-2,-,-,CASSPGGRINYGYTF,TGTGCCAGCAGTCCTGGAGGACGGATCAACTATGGCTACACCTTC
TRBV6-5,TRBJ2-5,-,-,CASSYSTWGRETQYF,TGTGCCAGCAGTTACTCGACCTGGGGGCGAGAGACCCAGTACTTC
TRBV3-1/TRBV3-2,TRBJ2-3,few,TRBD1,CASSQKDRRMGKNTDTQYF,TGTGCCAGCAGCCAGAAGGACAGGCGCATGGGGAAAAACACAGATACGCAGTATTTT
TRBV29-1,TRBJ1-2,-,TRBD1,CSAEDRGQDYGYTF,TGCAGCGCCGAAGACAGGGGGCAGGACTATGGCTACACCTTC
TRBV5-1,TRBJ1-2,-,-,CASSPNRGGDGYTF,TGCGCCAGCAGCCCTAATCGGGGGGGCGATGGCTACACCTTC
TRBV30,TRBJ1-5,-,-,CAWAQSSNQPQHF,TGTGCCTGGGCACAGTCGAGCAATCAGCCCCAGCATTTT
TRBV24-1,TRBJ1-1,-,-,CATSVHRGFSTEAFF,TGTGCCACCAGTGTCCACCGAGGGTTTTCCACTGAAGCTTTCTTT
TRBV7-3,TRBJ2-3,-,TRBD2,CASSRSGGAQDTQYF,TGTGCCAGCAGCCGGAGCGGGGGGGCTCAAGATACGCAGTATTTT
TRBV7-9,TRBJ1-3,many,TRBD1,CASSLAGQGISGNTIYF,TGTGCCAGCAGCTTAGCGGGACAGGGCATCTCTGGAAACACCATATATTTT
TRBV27,TRBJ1-2,-,-,CASSLWGTKGLYGYTF,TGTGCCAGCAGTTTATGGGGGACAAAGGGGCTCTATGGCTACACCTTC
TRBV5-5,TRBJ1-6,-,TRBD1,CASSYQQGQGNSPLHF,TGTGCCAGCAGCTACCAGCAGGGACAGGGTAATTCACCCCTCCACTTT
TRBV7-7,TRBJ1-3,-,TRBD1,CASSAGTGTGNTIYF,TGTGCTAGCAGCGCAGGGACAGGAACTGGAAACACCATATATTTT
TRBV2,TRBJ1-6,-,-,CASSDAGSAYNSPLHF,TGTGCCAGCAGTGACGCGGGGTCTGCCTATAATTCACCCCTCCACTTT
TRBV7-9,TRBJ1-4,-,-,CASSLSIGGEKLFF,TGTGCCAGCAGCTTATCTATTGGTGGTGAAAAACTGTTTTTT
TRBV5-6,TRBJ1-6,-,-,CASSRPRGGDYNSPLHF,TGTGCCAGCAGCCGTCCCCGAGGAGGGGACTATAATTCACCCCTCCACTTT
TRBV6-1,TRBJ1-1,once,-,CASSEGQGNTEAFF,TGTGCCAGCAGTGAAGGGCAGGGGAACACTGAAGCTTTCTTT
TRBV28,TRBJ1-1,-,TRBD1,CASSLMDRAITEAFF,TGTGCCAGCAGTTTAATGGACAGGGCGATCACTGAAGCTTTCTTT
TRBV2,TRBJ1-1,-,-,CASVTGPEDTEAFF,TGTGCCAGCGTCACAGGCCCTGAGGACACTGAAGCTTTCTTT
TRBV7-3,TRBJ2-1,-,-,CASSSRRSRGILSSYNEQFF,TGTGCCAGCAGCTCCCGCCGGAGCCGGGGTATTTTGAGCTCCTACAATGAGCAGTTCTTC
TRBV5-6,TRBJ1-5,many,-,CASSLVNSNQPQHF,TGTGCCAGCAGCTTGGTCAATAGCAATCAGCCCCAGCATTTT
TRBV3-1/TRBV3-2,TRBJ1-2,-,TRBD1,CASSPGTGGLGYTF,TGTGCCAGCAGCCCAGGGACAGGGGGGCTTGGCTACACCTTC
TRBV28,TRBJ2-5,few,-,CASRTESQETQYF,TGTGCCAGCAGGACAGAGTCCCAAGAGACCCAGTACTTC
TRBV3-1/TRBV3-2,TRBJ1-3,-,-,CASETSSGNTIYF,TGTGCCAGCGAGACTAGCTCTGGAAACACCATATATTTT
TRBV27,TRBJ1-2,-,-,CASSPPMGQGKGYTF,TGTGCCAGCAGTCCCCCCATGGGGCAGGGGAAAGGCTACACCTTC
TRBV5-1,TRBJ1-3,-,-,CASSLGTAGNTIYF,TGCGCCAGCAGCTTGGGGACAGCTGGAAACACCATATATTTT
TRBV14,TRBJ1-3,-,TRBD1,CASSRRDSSGNTIYF,TGTGCCAGCAGCCGACGGGACAGCTCTGGAAACACCATATATTTT
TRBV7-3,TRBJ2-1,-,TRBD1,CASSRGQNNEQFF,TGTGCCAGCAGCAGGGGACAGAACAATGAGCAGTTCTTC
TRBV3-1/TRBV3-2,TRBJ1-1,once,-,CASSPLGLNTEAFF,TGTGCCAGCAGCCCCTTGGGGCTGAACACTGAAGCTTTCTTT